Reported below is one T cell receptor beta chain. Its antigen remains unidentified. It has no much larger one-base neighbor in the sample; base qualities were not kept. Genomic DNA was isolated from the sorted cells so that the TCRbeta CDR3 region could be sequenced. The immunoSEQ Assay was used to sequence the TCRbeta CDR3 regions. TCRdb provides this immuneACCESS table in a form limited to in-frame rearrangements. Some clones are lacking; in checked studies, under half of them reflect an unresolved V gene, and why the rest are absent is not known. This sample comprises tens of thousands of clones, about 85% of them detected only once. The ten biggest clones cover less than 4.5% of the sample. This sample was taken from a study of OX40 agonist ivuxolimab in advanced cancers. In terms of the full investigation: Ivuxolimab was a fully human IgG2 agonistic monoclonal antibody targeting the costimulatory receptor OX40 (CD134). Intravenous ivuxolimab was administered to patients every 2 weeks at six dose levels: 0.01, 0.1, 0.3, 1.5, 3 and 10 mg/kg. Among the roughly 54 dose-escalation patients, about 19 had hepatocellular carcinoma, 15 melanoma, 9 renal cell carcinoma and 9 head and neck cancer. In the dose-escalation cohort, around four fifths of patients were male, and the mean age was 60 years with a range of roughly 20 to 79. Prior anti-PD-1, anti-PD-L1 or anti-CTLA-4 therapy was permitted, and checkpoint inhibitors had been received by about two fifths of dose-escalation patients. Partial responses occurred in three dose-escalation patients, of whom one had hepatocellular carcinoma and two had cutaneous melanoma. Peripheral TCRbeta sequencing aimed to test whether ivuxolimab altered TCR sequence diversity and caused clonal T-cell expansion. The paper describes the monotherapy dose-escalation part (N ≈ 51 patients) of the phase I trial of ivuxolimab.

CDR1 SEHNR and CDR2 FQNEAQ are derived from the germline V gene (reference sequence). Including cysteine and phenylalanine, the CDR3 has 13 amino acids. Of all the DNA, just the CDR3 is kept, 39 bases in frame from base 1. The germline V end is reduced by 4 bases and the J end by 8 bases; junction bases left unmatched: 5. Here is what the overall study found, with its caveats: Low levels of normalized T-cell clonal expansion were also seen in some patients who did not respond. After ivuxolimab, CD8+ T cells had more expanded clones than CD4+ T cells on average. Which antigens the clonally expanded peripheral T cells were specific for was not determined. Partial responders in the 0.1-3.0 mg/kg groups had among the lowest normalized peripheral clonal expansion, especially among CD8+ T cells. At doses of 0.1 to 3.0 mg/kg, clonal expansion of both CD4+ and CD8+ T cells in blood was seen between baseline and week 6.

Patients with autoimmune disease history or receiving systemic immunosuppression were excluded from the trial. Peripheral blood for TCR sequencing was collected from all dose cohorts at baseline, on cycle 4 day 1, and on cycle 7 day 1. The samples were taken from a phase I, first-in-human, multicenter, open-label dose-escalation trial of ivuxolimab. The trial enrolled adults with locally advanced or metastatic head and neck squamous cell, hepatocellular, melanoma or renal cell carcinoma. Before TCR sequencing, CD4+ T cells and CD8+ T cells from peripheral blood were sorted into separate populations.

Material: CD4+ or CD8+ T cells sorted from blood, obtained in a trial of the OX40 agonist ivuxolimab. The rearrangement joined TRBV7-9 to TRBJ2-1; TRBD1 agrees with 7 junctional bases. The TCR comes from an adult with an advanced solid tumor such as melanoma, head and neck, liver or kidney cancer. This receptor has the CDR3 CASSSQGVDEQFF. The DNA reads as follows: TGTGCCAGCAGCTCTCAGGGGGTGGATGAGCAGTTCTTC.